This TCR beta chain was obtained from a study of shared clonotypes between healthy human individuals. From CD4+ cells came CD45RA+ naive and CD45RA-negative memory subsets. Under the authors' procedure: For the immunoSEQ data, sequences were junction-only without quality scores, so filtering differed. Sequencing used immunoSEQ multiplex PCR; TCRdb keeps in-frame clones, though not all of them. V and J calls plus clone size are reproduced from that table; the DNA served to infer D and trimming. In the table there are some 1,400,000 clones, roughly 96% of which are singletons. V lost 4 bases to trimming and J lost 1 base, with 13 bases between them. The CDR3 is 14 residues long. Germline V lookup: CDR1 GTSNPN, CDR2 SVGIG (reference sequence).

This receptor was obtained from a man aged 25 to 45 in good health. Sequencing input: naive CD4+ T cells sorted from blood. Stated subset: CD45RA+ positively selected. The rearrangement joins TRBV30 to TRBJ2-5; possibly TRBD1 for D (5 bases). The CDR3 DNA is TGTGCCTGGAACAGGTCGCCAGTCCAAGAGACCCAGTACTTC. It translates to CAWNRSPVQETQYF.